The 5 T cell receptor beta chains listed next were all sequenced from one sample in a study of regulatory T cells in long-lasting Graves disease. Time point: persistent/refractory GD, antithyroid drugs over 5 years with positive TRAb. With RNA extracted from PBMCs as input, the TCR library was made. With iRepertoire HTBI primers and Arm-PCR of CDR3 regions, TCR beta libraries were built. TCRdb re-called the multiplex PCR reads with MiXCR, one entry per CDR3 protein. This table holds 500,000 to 800,000 distinct CDR3 sequences, 25% to 35% found once. Sequences were derived from peripheral blood mononuclear cells (PBMCs), sampled when the disease was refractory, from a patient treated with antithyroid drugs. Every receptor here comes from a female donor with Graves disease.

The chain links TRBV7-6 to TRBJ2-5; D not resolved. V dropped 5 bases and J dropped 5 bases, with 15 bases sitting between them. Per germline, CDR1 SGHVS and CDR2 FNYEAQ. CDR3 length: 14 amino acids. The CDR3 DNA sequence: TGTGCCAGCAGCCGTTATTCCTACGAGGAGACCCAGTACTTC. Its protein is CASSRYSYEETQYF.

J is TRBJ2-5 and V is TRBV20-1; 13 nucleotides match TRBD2. The CDR3 contains 15 residues. Trimming took 6 bases from V and 2 from J; bases not matched to a gene: 6. Germline values: CDR1 DFQATT, CDR2 SNEGSKA (reference sequence). The CDR3 reads CSANQLAGGQETQYF. The CDR3 nucleotides are TGCAGTGCCAACCAACTAGCGGGAGGGCAAGAGACCCAGTACTTC.

The chain employs TRBV3-1 and TRBJ1-2, with a possible D match to TRBD1 (5 bases). V was cut by 4 bases and J by 4 bases, with 16 bases left in between. The CDR3 is 15 amino acids. Germline CDR1 and CDR2: LGHDT and YNNKEL (reference sequence). In nucleotides, the CDR3 is TGTGCCAGCAGCCCAACCCCGGGAGGGACCTATGGCTACACCTTC. Protein: CASSPTPGGTYGYTF.

At least ten counts were recorded for this clonotype. This rearrangement joins TRBV15 to TRBJ1-2; D gene unclear. Deletions cut 0 bases from V and 9 bases from J, with 11 bases between. This CDR3 has 13 residues. The germline CDR1 and CDR2 sequences are LNHNV and YYDKDF (reference sequence). The CDR3 spells CATSRDPGYSYTF. In nucleotides, the CDR3 is TGTGCCACCAGCAGAGACCCGGGGTACAGCTACACCTTC.

There are a few counts of this clonotype. The chain combines TRBV24-1 with TRBJ2-7, with D possibly TRBD1 on 5 matching bases. The CDR3 totals 13 residues. CDR1 is KGHDR, CDR2 SFDVKD, per germline. The V end lost 9 bases, the J end lost 3 bases, and 14 bases lay between the germline ends. CDR3 sequence reads: CATPPQGCYEQYF. CDR3 DNA: TGTGCCACCCCCCCGCAGGGTTGCTACGAGCAGTACTTC.